This TCR beta chain came from a study of T cell responses to AZD1222 COVID-19 vaccine. Produced via immunoSEQ multiplex PCR; TCRdb's table is partial and in-frame only. The sample carries 90,000 to 130,000 clones, 84% recorded once. The CDR3 covers 17 residues. Per the germline V gene, CDR1 is SNHLY and CDR2 is FYNNEI. With V trimmed by 9 bases and J by 0 bases, 12 bases remained unmatched. General observations from the study: Most donors were white British, females outnumbered males, and clonal diversity was possibly underestimated. Breadth and depth of Spike-specific TCRs rose after two AZD1222 doses. Across spike, vaccine-associated CD4 TCRs were found, dominant at 160-218 and 743-854.

Remarks on this clone: Antigen specificity is unknown.

The chain uses TRBV2 and TRBJ1-3; 9 bases agree with TRBD1. The sample in question was peripheral blood, obtained on day 0 of AZD1222 vaccination. The receptor's source is an adult in good health. The CDR3, as DNA: TGTGCCAGGTCCCGGGACAGGGCCCTCAGCTCTGGAAACACCATATATTTT. This encodes CARSRDRALSSGNTIYF.